One and the same sample provided the 14 T cell receptor beta chains below, sequenced in a study of blood T cells in healthy people across ages. Primers used in a second PCR of roughly 7 to 11 cycles were a sample-barcoded 5' primer and a J-beta primer mix. TCRdb reanalysed the 5' RACE reads using MiXCR and keeps one entry per CDR3 protein. The sample contains over a million distinct CDR3 sequences, roughly 60% of which appear only once. The sample comprised blood. The receptors here all came from a man between 18 and 29 years old in good health.

The chain joins TRBV24-1 to TRBJ2-3; D is possibly TRBD1 (6 bases). Trimming pared 7 bases from V and 4 bases from J, leaving 11 bases between. CDR3 length: 13 residues. Germline loops: CDR1 KGHDR, CDR2 SFDVKD. CDR3 in amino acids: CATSPPGADTQYF. In nucleotides, the CDR3 is TGTGCCACCAGCCCTCCAGGGGCAGATACGCAGTATTTT.

This chain connects TRBV6-2 or TRBV6-3 to TRBJ2-3, with D unclear. The germline V and J ends were trimmed by 11 bases and 1 base, with 13 bases remaining between them. Per the germline V gene, CDR1 is MNHEY and CDR2 is SVGEGT. This CDR3 is 13 amino acids long. This CDR3 is CAVRSGRTDTQYF. CDR3 in DNA: TGTGCCGTCCGCTCTGGGCGCACAGATACGCAGTATTTT.

For this clonotype: A read error may produce the germline difference seen at one junction end. The chain is built from TRBV6-2 or TRBV6-3 and TRBJ1-5; the match to TRBD1 covers 7 bases. Germline CDR1 MNHEY, CDR2 SVGEGT. CDR3 length: 16 residues. The CDR3 spells CASSWDSGHANQPQHF. CDR3 sequence (DNA): TGTGCCAGCAGCTGGGACAGCGGTCATGCCAATCAGCCTCAGCATTTT.

This clonotype was seen a few times. The chain is built from TRBV12-3 or TRBV12-4 and TRBJ2-1, with D perhaps TRBD2 (6 bases). The CDR3 sequence is 19 residues long. Trimming cost V 6 bases and J 1 base, with 25 bases left between them. CDR3 sequence reads: CASSLGKGVGLASYNEQFF. The DNA for the CDR3 is TGTGCCAGCAGCCTGGGCAAGGGAGTAGGGCTAGCGTCCTACAATGAGCAGTTCTTC.

The V and J genes are TRBV15 and TRBJ2-1, with 9 nucleotides matching TRBD1. CDR3 length: 15 amino acids. V lost 2 bases, J lost 6 bases, and 5 bases stayed unmatched. Germline V CDR1 and CDR2: LNHNV, YYDKDF (reference sequence). The CDR3 is CATSRNRGPSNEQFF. As DNA, the CDR3 is TGTGCCACCAGCAGAAACAGGGGGCCCAGCAATGAGCAGTTCTTC.

This clonotype has just one count. This chain connects TRBV6-6 to TRBJ2-3; perhaps TRBD2 as D (6 bases). Deletions cut 0 bases from V and 0 bases from J, with 13 bases between. This CDR3 contains 17 residues. The germline CDR1 and CDR2 sequences are MNHNY and SVGAGI (reference sequence). The CDR3 region is CASSYSVSGRSTDTQYF. DNA of the CDR3: TGTGCCAGCAGTTACTCAGTAAGCGGGCGTAGCACAGATACGCAGTATTTT.

This chain uses TRBV29-1 with TRBJ2-7; 8 positions agree with TRBD2. CDR3 length: 18 residues. Germline CDR1 SQVTM, CDR2 ANQGSEA. V dropped 4 bases and J dropped 2; count of bases not matched to a gene: 19. The CDR3 coding sequence is TGCAGCGTTGTACTTCCCCCCGGGTTGCGGGGGGAGCCCTACGAGCAGTACTTC. Its protein product is CSVVLPPGLRGEPYEQYF.

This clonotype was counted many times. This chain connects TRBV29-1 to TRBJ2-1; D not certain. CDR3 length: 12 amino acids. Germline CDR1 is SQVTM and CDR2 is ANQGSEA. Trimming shortened V by 0 bases and J by 8 bases, and 8 bases separated the two germline ends. CDR3 sequence: CSVEDRSDEQFF. In DNA, the CDR3 is TGCAGCGTTGAAGATCGGAGTGATGAGCAGTTCTTC.

The chain has TRBV29-1 and TRBJ2-5, with 8 bases identical to TRBD1. J was trimmed by 11 bases and V by 2 bases; bases with no gene match: 7. CDR3 length: 12 residues. CDR1 and CDR2 (germline): SQVTM, ANQGSEA. CDR3 protein: CSVESRGQEQYF. The CDR3 nucleotides read TGCAGCGTTGAAAGCAGGGGGCAAGAGCAGTACTTC.

This chain links TRBV11-2 with TRBJ2-5; possible D gene TRBD2, 5 bases. There are 17 residues in the CDR3. V lost 1 base and J 2 bases, leaving 17 bases between the germline ends. The germline CDR1 and CDR2 sequences are SGHAT and FQNNGV. This CDR3 is CASSLGVSVGVQETQYF. Here the CDR3 DNA reads TGTGCCAGCAGCTTAGGGGTTAGCGTCGGTGTACAAGAGACCCAGTACTTC.

The rearrangement joins TRBV5-1 to TRBJ2-1; TRBD1 agrees at 7 bases. With 5 bases clipped from V and 2 bases from J, the junction kept 7 bases outside the gene matches. This CDR3 is built from 15 residues. Germline CDR1 SGHRS, CDR2 YFSETQ. The CDR3, as DNA: TGCGCCAGCAGACCCGGGACAGAACCCTACAATGAGCAGTTCTTC. It is translated as CASRPGTEPYNEQFF.

V gene TRBV27 combines with J gene TRBJ2-1; 7 bases are a match to TRBD1. The length of the CDR3 is 16 residues. Germline CDR1 and CDR2: MNHEY and SMNVEV (reference sequence). The trim removed 4 bases at V and 4 bases at J, leaving 10 bases unmatched. The CDR3 sequence: CASSSPRDSLYNEQFF. The CDR3 coding sequence is TGTGCCAGCAGTTCACCCCGGGACAGCCTATACAATGAGCAGTTCTTC.

The table lists this clonotype with a few counts. This chain joins TRBV12-5 and TRBJ2-3; TRBD2 might be the D (5 bases). V shed 3 bases and J shed 3 bases, with 7 bases lying between them. CDR3 length equals 13 residues. Germline CDR1 LGHNT, CDR2 FRNRAP. DNA of the CDR3: TGTGCTAGTGGTTTTGGAGGAACAGATACGCAGTATTTT. It yields the protein CASGFGGTDTQYF.

There are a few counts of this clonotype. This chain connects TRBV19 to TRBJ2-3; TRBD1 matches at 7 bases. Germline-derived CDR1 and CDR2 are LNHDA and SQIVND (reference sequence). This CDR3 region has 14 residues. The ends lost 7 bases at V and 2 bases at J; junction bases unmatched: 6. The CDR3 DNA is TGTGCCAGTACTCCGACAGGGCTCACAGATACGCAGTATTTT. Its translation: CASTPTGLTDTQYF.